This TCR beta chain emerged from a study of cytomegalovirus exposure and HLA in healthy donors. Details on this clone: Its antigen is still unknown.

Study-wide results and limits: At a 0.05 false discovery rate, a later analysis found over 15,000 TCR beta sequences to be associated with HLA alleles. Common viral pathogens seemed, in a later analysis, to connect with several of the most significant clusters.

Germline CDR1 is SGHDT and CDR2 is YYEEEE. V lost 1 base, J lost 8 bases, and 12 bases lay in between. The CDR3 spans 13 residues. Use of 60 Vbeta and 13 Jbeta primers characterized the PCR. Clones were read by immunoSEQ multiplex PCR, and TCRdb kept only the in-frame ones, dropping some. Its clone listing holds 80,000 to 95,000 clones. The chain carries TRBV5-6 and TRBJ1-2; D is possibly TRBD1 (5 bases). The origin of this receptor is a man over 45 in good health and CMV-seropositive. The sample comprised PBMCs. CDR3 amino acids: CASSLMTVSGYTF. CDR3 nucleotides: TGTGCCAGCAGCTTGATGACAGTAAGCGGCTACACCTTC.